Listed below are T cell receptor beta chains from one sample, sequenced in a study of cytotoxic CD8 clonotypes in ibrutinib-treated CLL. Assay used: immunoSEQ multiplex PCR; TCRdb lists only in-frame clones, some missing. The sample includes 20,000 to 30,000 clones, 78% of them seen just once. The material sequenced was PBMCs, taken before ibrutinib treatment. These receptors originate from a human donor with chronic lymphocytic leukemia. Both conserved end residues are part of each CDR3. The order of the fields is D gene, J gene, clone size, V gene, CDR3 DNA, CDR3 protein. D genes are given only for firm matches. The size field is filled for only some rows; it gives once, few, many or a size class.

. TRBJ1-1 . TRBV30 TGTGCGGGAAGAGGGACACCGAACACTGAAGCTTTCTTT CAGRGTPNTEAFF
. TRBJ1-2 . TRBV4-3 TGCGCCAGCAGCCAATCAGGCGTCTATGGCTACACCTTC CASSQSGVYGYTF
. TRBJ1-3 . TRBV5-4 TGTGCCAGCACCCAGAGGAGTGGAGGAAACACCATATATTTT CASTQRSGGNTIYF
. TRBJ2-5 . TRBV19 TGTGCCAGTAGTATAAACGGCGGCTTCCAAGAGACCCAGTACTTC CASSINGGFQETQYF
. TRBJ1-1 . TRBV5-1 TGCGCCAGCAGCCCCAAGACAGGTTGGGACACTGAAGCTTTCTTT CASSPKTGWDTEAFF
. TRBJ2-1 . TRBV5-1 TGCGCCAGCAGCTGGGAAGGAAGCGTATTAGGGAATGAGCAGTTCTTC CASSWEGSVLGNEQFF
. TRBJ1-2 once TRBV6-5 TGTGCCACTCTGGCATACCCGAATGGCTACACCTTC CATLAYPNGYTF
. TRBJ2-7 . TRBV7-2 TGTGCCAGCAGCTTATCACAGTCCTCCTACGAGCAGTACTTC CASSLSQSSYEQYF
. TRBJ2-7 . TRBV7-2 TGTGCCAGCAGCCTGGACACCTACGAGCAGTACTTC CASSLDTYEQYF
. TRBJ2-3 . TRBV7-9 TGTGCCAGCAGCTTAGCAGCAAACCAAGCGGATACGCAGTATTTT CASSLAANQADTQYF
. TRBJ2-3 . TRBV12-5 TGTGCTAGTGGTTTGGGAGCAGATACGCAGTATTTT CASGLGADTQYF
. TRBJ1-2 . TRBV5-6 TGTGCCAGCAGCTCCGGCCCCCACTATGGCTACACCTTC CASSSGPHYGYTF
. TRBJ2-3 . TRBV18 TGTGCCAGCTCACGGACAGTTACAGATACGCAGTATTTT CASSRTVTDTQYF
. TRBJ1-1 . TRBV11-2 TGTGCCAGCAGCTTAGATATCGGGGGCTACCCGACTGAAGCTTTCTTT CASSLDIGGYPTEAFF
TRBD1 TRBJ1-2 few TRBV18 TGTGCCAGCTCCCTCGACAGGGCTCCTCGGGGCTACACCTTC CASSLDRAPRGYTF
TRBD1 TRBJ2-7 . TRBV14 TGTGCCAGCAGCCAAGCGTCCACAGGGGCCTACGAGCAGTACTTC CASSQASTGAYEQYF
. TRBJ1-1 . TRBV5-4 TGTGCCAGCAGGCTAGACGGGACCGGAAAAGCTTTCTTT CASRLDGTGKAFF